This record concerns one T cell receptor (beta chain) sequence. This clone's antigen is unknown. Per-nucleotide qualities are absent, and no much larger clonotype sits a single base away. The data derive from a study of tumor-infiltrating lymphocytes in localized non-small cell lung cancer (dated by TCRdb to the early 2020s). A note on the overall study: The cohort covered several histologies, both smokers and never-smokers, and patients whose samples were collected after neoadjuvant chemotherapy. For roughly 55 patients, immunoSEQ T-cell fraction was compared between paired tumor and uninvolved lung. In total, the ICON cohort was made up of 150 or so surgical patients who had localized non-small cell lung cancer and whose tumors were resected. Flow cytometry, multiplex immunofluorescence, RNA-seq, exome sequencing and proteomics were applied to the same patients as TCR sequencing, which was one of several integrated assays. Each patient provided resected tumor tissue plus uninvolved lung tissue from the same patient, with the uninvolved lung tissue described as non-adjacent to the tumor.

CDR1 and CDR2 are read off the germline V gene as SNHLY and FYNNEI. The CDR3 measures 12 amino acids from cysteine to phenylalanine. CDR3 DNA only is kept here, 36 bases in frame from base 1. The junction carries 8 bases between V and J, which are trimmed by 4 bases and 5 bases respectively. The T-cell fraction in tumor and uninvolved lung tissue was provided by TCR sequencing with the immunoSEQ assay. Per the original workflow: For survival analysis, patients were split into high (upper tertile) and low (lower two tertiles) T-cell fraction groups and compared by log-rank test. A signed-rank test was used to test differences in T-cell fraction between paired tumor and uninvolved lung samples. This is the immuneACCESS table as TCRdb keeps it, with only in-frame sequences that have V and J called. A part of the clones is gone; compared with another copy, unresolved V genes explain less than half, and the rest is unexplained. The D gene and trimming were derived from the DNA, and the V and J assignments and clone size from that table. Present in this sample are about 12,000 clones, 70% to 90% of which were seen just once. The ten largest clones capture more than 8% of the sample.

Enrollment in ICON was initiated in the first half of 2016, and the last patient was enrolled in 2018. From a subcohort of 75 to 90 patients, fresh tumor and matched uninvolved tissue were collected for in-depth immune analyses, including TCR sequencing. TCR sequencing was performed on DNA isolated from bulk tissue, without cell sorting. Here is what the overall study found, with its caveats: No association of tumor T-cell fraction from TCR sequencing with recurrence-free survival was found (p = 0.61). Since assay coverage differed from patient to patient depending on how much tissue was available, TCR sequencing was done for only a subset of the cohort. No difference in TCR-derived T-cell fraction was observed between the flow cytometry-defined immunotypes IM1 (good prognosis) and IM2 (poor prognosis). Higher T cell infiltration in tumors than in uninvolved lung tissue was supported by TCRbeta sequencing, consistent with immunofluorescence CD3 counts. Because different assays used different pieces of the same tissue, intratumor heterogeneity could not be separated from technical variation.

The chain is encoded by TRBV2 joined to TRBJ1-2; a confident D gene designation cannot be given. The source of this sequence is a human donor with non-small cell lung cancer. The sequenced sample consisted of lung tumor tissue. The CDR3 protein sequence reads: CASSVERYGYTF. The DNA sequence follows: TGTGCCAGCAGTGTAGAACGGTATGGCTACACCTTC.